The sample holds a few counts of the clone carrying this TCR beta chain. Its specificity is unknown. The sample comes from a study of cytomegalovirus exposure and HLA in healthy donors. Primers: 60 Vbeta forward and 13 Jbeta reverse. Sequencing was performed with immunoSEQ multiplex PCR; in TCRdb, only in-frame clones are kept and a portion is missing. Counted here are some 150,000 clones, 55% to 85% occurring once; the ten biggest clones make up 2.1%. All the people who gave samples were healthy bone marrow donors. Per the germline V gene, CDR1 is LNHDA and CDR2 is SQIVND (reference sequence). The CDR3 length is 15 residues. The V and J ends lost 3 bases and 6 bases, in that order; junction bases with no gene match: 9. Study outcomes and limitations: The investigators catalogued about 170 TCR beta chains as cytomegalovirus-associated. Later analysis associated a missense DCLRE1C variant with TCR beta V- and J-gene trimming.

The receptor comes from a man aged 35-49 years in good health and CMV-seronegative. The sequencing sample was made of PBMCs. The V gene is TRBV19, the J gene TRBJ2-7; 9 bases match TRBD1. This CDR3 is CASSMGQGNIREQYF. As DNA, the CDR3 is TGTGCCAGTAGTATGGGACAGGGTAATATTCGCGAGCAGTACTTC.